This entry concerns a single TCR beta chain. As yet, its antigen is unknown. Germline lookup yields CDR1 SGDLS and CDR2 YYNGEE. The CDR3 is made up of 15 amino acids. The V end was cut by 4 bases, the J end by 5 bases, with 15 bases between. This entry belongs to a study of cytomegalovirus exposure and HLA in healthy donors. Whole-study findings and limits: Researchers reported in a later analysis that a missense DCLRE1C variant was tied to TCR beta V- and J-gene trimming. Later examination showed HLA-associated TCR beta chains had greater clonal expansion than equally common others. A later analysis reportedly found fewer N-insertions in an Asian-associated ancestry cluster than the roughly 670-donor mean. The study carried out a later analysis of TCR beta sequences. It associated under 20,000 of them with specific HLA alleles at a false discovery rate of 0.05.

PCR employed 60 Vbeta and 13 Jbeta primers. The method was immunoSEQ multiplex PCR; TCRdb's version includes in-frame clones alone and lacks a portion of them. The table shows over 30,000 clones, with 75% to 90% occurring only once. The specimen was PBMCs. The clonotype originates from a woman aged 40 to 50 in good health and CMV-seropositive. The chain recombines TRBV9 with TRBJ2-2, with D possibly TRBD1 on 6 matching bases. Here the CDR3 reads CASSTGTTGTGELFF. DNA of the CDR3: TGTGCCAGCAGCACTGGGACAACGGGGACCGGGGAGCTGTTTTTT. Drawing the rest from reference TRBV9 and TRBJ2-2, the complete variable domain is DSGVTQTPKHLITATGQRVTLRCSPRSGDLSVYWYQQSLDQGLQFLIQYYNGEERAKGNILERFSAQQFPDLHSELNLSSLELGDSALYFCASSTGTTGTGELFFGEGSRLTVL.